Detailed here is one TCR beta chain. Alpha- and beta-chain coverage of first-strand cDNA came from TRAV- and TRBV-specific primers. A constant-region primer paired with the V-primer adapter amplified TCRs over roughly 18 PCR cycles. TCRdb processed the reads anew with MiXCR; each CDR3 protein has one entry. The sample shows more than 9,500 distinct CDR3 sequences, over 35% of them seen only once. The sample belongs to a study of low-dose radiotherapy and immunotherapy resistance in tumors. The wider study: A dose of 1 Gy per fraction every two weeks went to Cohort 2, totaling 13 Gy over 26 weeks. The regimen for patients comprised intravenous nivolumab 240 mg every two weeks plus intravenous ipilimumab 1 mg/kg every six weeks. For four cycles from cycle 1 day 1, patients took 300 mg oral aspirin daily.

The origin of this receptor is a human donor with advanced metastatic prostate, ovarian, gallbladder or colorectal cancer (not recorded which). This table probably holds off-target reads from a library built for another chain.

In DNA form, the CDR3 reads TGTGCCAGCAGTGAACTGCTAGCGGGTACAGATACGCAGTATTTT. This encodes CASSELLAGTDTQYF. This chain joins TRBV2 and TRBJ2-3; 8 nucleotides align to TRBD2. The CDR3 sequence is 15 residues long. The ends lost 2 bases at V and 3 bases at J; junction bases unmatched: 4. The germline V gene has CDR1 SNHLY and CDR2 FYNNEI.